This TCR beta chain was identified in a study of T cells in localized non-small cell lung cancer. The study's findings and limits: Density of T cells in blood, when higher, went with longer overall survival. Turning up in adjacent lung were a median approximately 60 of the top 100 tumor clones. Only one tumor region was sequenced, so heterogeneity remains possible.

Data came from immunoSEQ multiplex PCR; TCRdb stores just in-frame clones and leaves some out. The profile shows roughly 26,000 clones, approximately 90% of them singletons. With regard to this clone: What it binds is unknown.

This CDR3 has 14 amino acids. CDR1 is SGHTA and CDR2 is FQGNSA in the germline V gene. V shed 5 bases and J 4 bases; nucleotides not matched to a gene: 5. The source material was peripheral blood, sampled before any cancer treatment. The sequence was obtained from an older female donor with stage II squamous cell lung carcinoma. The chain carries TRBV7-2 and TRBJ2-1; 7 bases fit TRBD2. CDR3 coding DNA: TGTGCCAGCAGCCTGCGGACTAGGTACAATGAGCAGTTCTTC. Encoded protein: CASSLRTRYNEQFF.